This T cell receptor (beta chain) was recorded in a study of T cell responses to AZD1222 COVID-19 vaccine (dated by TCRdb to 2020 to 2022). Turning to the overall study: TCR sequencing was performed for about 250 trial participants, of whom some 200 were given two doses of AZD1222 and 26 were given two doses of MenACWY control vaccine. Trial participants were enrolled into age subgroups of 18-55, 56-69 and 70-plus years, which contained 148, 28 and 57 TCR-sequenced participants, respectively. What the research found in general, with its limitations: No day 14 peak-response samples were available, so repertoires were characterized only after the peak T cell response. Reportedly, almost half of the unique spike-specific TCRs recognized epitopes lying outside the regions that are mutated in the B.1.351 and B.1.1.7 variants. Spike-specific TCR breadth and depth rose significantly after two AZD1222 doses compared with day 0 and with MenACWY recipients. Most participants were white British and females outnumbered males, and the authors suggested that clonal diversity may have been underestimated. In the small 56-69-year group, the increase in depth fell short of significance, most likely because of low power. The whole spike protein was spanned by vaccine-associated CD4 TCRs, and dominant responses were seen in regions 160-218 and 743-854. Only five or six AZD1222 recipients were SARS-CoV-2 seropositive at baseline, limiting conclusions about previously exposed vaccinees.

As for this clone: Its antigen has not been determined. No qualities accompany the bases; no much larger clone lies one base away.

The CDR3 regions of human TCRbeta chains were analyzed by immunosequencing. Processing in the source paper ran as follows. TCRs in the repertoires were matched against a reference library of SARS-CoV-2-specific TCRs that had been generated with the MIRA antigen-specificity platform. Breadth meant the fraction of unique TCRs that were SARS-CoV-2-associated, whereas depth meant the fraction of total T cells that were SARS-CoV-2-associated. Using the MIRA data, each spike-specific TCR was assigned both to the spike region to which the TCR was reactive and to a CD4 or CD8 class. Log10-transformed breadth and depth values were compared by one-way ANOVA with Sidak's multiple comparisons tests. In its TCRdb copy, this immuneACCESS table keeps in-frame sequences only and misses some clones. Where compared with another copy, unresolved V genes explain less than half of these, and the others have no known cause. That table is the source of V, J and clone size, and D and trimming were worked out from the DNA. The sample table lists about 150,000 clones, roughly nine tenths of them with a count of one. Roughly 3.8% of the sample is taken by the ten largest.

The time point tag for this specimen amounts to: about 28 days (+/-7) after the second vaccine dose. Because spike-specific TCR depth and breadth did not differ between the two schedules, AZD1222 recipients who got a second dose at roughly 4 weeks were pooled with those who got a second dose at roughly 12 weeks. The vaccinee samples were drawn from two UK trials, COV001 and COV002, one of which was a single-blind randomized controlled phase 2/3 trial testing AZD1222 (ChAdOx1 nCoV-19) in healthy adults. Trial participant PBMC samples were collected at day 0 and day 28 after the second dose for TCRbeta chain sequencing. CDR1 and CDR2, looked up from the germline V gene (reference sequence), are LGHDT and YNNKEL. V lost 2 bases and J lost 5 bases; the stretch between them is 12 bases long. The CDR3 runs 14 residues from the cysteine to the phenylalanine. Left in the record is the CDR3 DNA by itself, 42 bases read in frame from the first base.

The chain joins TRBV3-1 (or the pseudogene TRBV3-2) to TRBJ2-5; no D gene can be assigned with confidence. This material consisted of peripheral blood, taken 28 days after the second AZD1222 dose. The sequence derives from an adult who received the AZD1222 COVID-19 vaccine. CDR3 loop: CASSQLTVDETQYF. The nucleotides are TGTGCCAGCAGCCAATTAACAGTTGATGAGACCCAGTACTTC.